The clone carrying this T cell receptor (beta chain) was found a few times. This specimen belongs to a study of T cells in Graves' hyperthyroidism and ophthalmopathy. Amplified regions were TCR beta CDR3 sequences from RNA transcripts. A set of HTBI primers served as the primers for a first-round RT-PCR of the TCR CDR3. TCRdb processed the multiplex PCR reads anew with MiXCR; each CDR3 protein has one entry. The data contain under 450,000 distinct CDR3 sequences, 13% of them singletons. V gave up 3 bases and J gave up 2 bases, with 10 bases separating them. The CDR3 is made up of 14 amino acids. Germline-derived CDR1 and CDR2 are MDHEN and SYDVKM.

This TCR came from a young man with Graves' hyperthyroidism that later progressed to Graves' ophthalmopathy. The V call is TRBV28, the J call TRBJ1-1; no reliable D call. Sequenced sample: blood. Here the CDR3 DNA reads TGTGCCAGCAGTTTTAGCGAGTTAAACACTGAAGCTTTCTTT. Its translation is CASSFSELNTEAFF.